This TCR beta chain was retrieved from a study of T cells in localized non-small cell lung cancer. Here immunoSEQ multiplex PCR was the method, and the copy in TCRdb shows in-frame clones only, minus some. The sample yields some 5,200 clones, roughly 52% seen once. This clone has more than one count but fewer than ten. Its cognate antigen is unknown. Germline-derived CDR1 and CDR2 are SGDLS and YYNGEE. V was clipped by 8 bases and J by 0 bases, with 14 bases between them. This CDR3 is built from 15 residues. Study findings and constraints: A median of about 60 of the top 100 tumor clones appeared in adjacent lung, which was paired and uninvolved. A single tumor region was sequenced, leaving heterogeneity possible. Longer survival (overall) was linked to higher T cell density in blood. The highest T cell clonality was in uninvolved adjacent lung, above tumor.

The chain combines TRBV9 with TRBJ2-2; maybe TRBD2 (5 bases). The source was lymph node tissue, collected before any cancer treatment. The receptor was derived from a male donor at least 60 years old with stage I squamous cell lung carcinoma. The CDR3, as DNA: TGTGCCAGTGAGGCAGGACTCGCGAACACCGGGGAGCTGTTTTTT. This encodes CASEAGLANTGELFF. Drawing the rest from reference TRBV9 and TRBJ2-2, the complete variable domain is DSGVTQTPKHLITATGQRVTLRCSPRSGDLSVYWYQQSLDQGLQFLIQYYNGEERAKGNILERFSAQQFPDLHSELNLSSLELGDSALYFCASEAGLANTGELFFGEGSRLTVL.